This T cell receptor beta chain was found in a study of blood T cells in healthy people across ages. General study results and limits: More naive CD4+ cells and higher diversity marked long-lived donors relative to aged donors.

This clonotype was seen only a few times. Its target is unknown. The use of a sample-barcoded 5' primer and a J-beta primer mix characterized a second PCR of roughly 7 to 11 cycles. TCRdb processed the 5' RACE reads anew with MiXCR; each CDR3 protein has one entry. The top ten clones hold 20% to 25% of a sample with 700,000 to 950,000 distinct CDR3 sequences, 58% of them seen once. The V and J ends lost 0 bases and 3 bases, in that order; junction bases with no gene match: 7. The CDR3 runs 16 residues. Germline loops: CDR1 MNHEY, CDR2 SMNVEV (reference sequence). The receptor comes from a man aged 30 to 39 in good health. The gene calls are TRBV27 and TRBJ2-5; 7 nucleotides line up with TRBD1. Sequencing input: blood. DNA for the CDR3: TGTGCCAGCAGTTTATCGTTTGCTGGGACAGAAGAGACCCAGTACTTC. Translated: CASSLSFAGTEETQYF.